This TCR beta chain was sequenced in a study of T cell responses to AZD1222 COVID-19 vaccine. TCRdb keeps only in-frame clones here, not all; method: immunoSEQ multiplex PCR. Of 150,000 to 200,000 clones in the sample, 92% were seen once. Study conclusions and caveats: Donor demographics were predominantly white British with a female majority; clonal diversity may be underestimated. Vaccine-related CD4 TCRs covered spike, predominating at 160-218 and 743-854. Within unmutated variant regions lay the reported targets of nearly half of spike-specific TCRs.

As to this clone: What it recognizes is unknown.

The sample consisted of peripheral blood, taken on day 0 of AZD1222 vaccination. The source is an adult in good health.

The CDR3 nucleotides read TGTGCCAGTAGTATTGGGACCCCCGGGACCGACTTTTATAGCAATCAGCCCCAGCATTTT. This encodes CASSIGTPGTDFYSNQPQHF. This chain links TRBV19 with TRBJ1-5, with D maybe TRBD1 (5 bases). The CDR3 loop spans 20 amino acids. In germline, CDR1 is LNHDA, CDR2 SQIVND (reference sequence). Trimming removed 3 bases from V and 0 bases from J, with 24 bases in between.